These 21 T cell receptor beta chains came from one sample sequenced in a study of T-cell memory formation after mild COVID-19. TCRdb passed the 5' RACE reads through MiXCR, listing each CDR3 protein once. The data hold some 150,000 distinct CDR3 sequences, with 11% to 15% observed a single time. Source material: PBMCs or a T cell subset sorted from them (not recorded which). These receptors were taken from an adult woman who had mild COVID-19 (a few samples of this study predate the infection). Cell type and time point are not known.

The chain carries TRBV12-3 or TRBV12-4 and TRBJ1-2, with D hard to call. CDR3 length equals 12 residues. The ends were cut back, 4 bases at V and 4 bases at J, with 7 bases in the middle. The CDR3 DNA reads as TGTGCCAGCAGTTACAGTCTCTATGGCTACACCTTC. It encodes CASSYSLYGYTF.

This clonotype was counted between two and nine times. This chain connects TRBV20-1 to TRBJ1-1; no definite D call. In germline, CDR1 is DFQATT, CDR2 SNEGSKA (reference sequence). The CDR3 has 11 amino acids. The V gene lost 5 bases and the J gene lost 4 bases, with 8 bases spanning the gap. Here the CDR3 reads CSALWGTEAFF. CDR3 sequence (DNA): TGCAGTGCTCTGTGGGGCACTGAAGCTTTCTTT.

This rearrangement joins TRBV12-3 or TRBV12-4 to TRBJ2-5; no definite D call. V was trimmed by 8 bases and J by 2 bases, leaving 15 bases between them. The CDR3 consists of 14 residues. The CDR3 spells CASGPVQSQETQYF. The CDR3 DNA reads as TGTGCCAGCGGACCGGTACAGTCTCAAGAGACCCAGTACTTC.

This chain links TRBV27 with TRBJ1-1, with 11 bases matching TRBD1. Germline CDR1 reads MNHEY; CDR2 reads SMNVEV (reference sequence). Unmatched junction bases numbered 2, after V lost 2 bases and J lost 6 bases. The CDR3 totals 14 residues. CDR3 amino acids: CASSLVGQGAEAFF. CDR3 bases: TGTGCCAGCAGTTTAGTGGGACAGGGGGCTGAAGCTTTCTTT.

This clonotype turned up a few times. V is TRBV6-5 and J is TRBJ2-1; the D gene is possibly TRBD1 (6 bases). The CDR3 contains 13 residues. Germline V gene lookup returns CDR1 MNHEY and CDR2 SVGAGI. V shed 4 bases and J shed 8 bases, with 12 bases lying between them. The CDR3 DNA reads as TGTGCCAGCAGTTCCATGGGGGCGTATGAGCAGTTCTTC. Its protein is CASSSMGAYEQFF.

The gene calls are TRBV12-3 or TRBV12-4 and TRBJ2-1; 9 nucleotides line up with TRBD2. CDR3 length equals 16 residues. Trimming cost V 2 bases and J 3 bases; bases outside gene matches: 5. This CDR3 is CASSLHRGGVYNEQFF. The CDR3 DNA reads TGTGCCAGCAGTTTACATCGCGGGGGGGTCTACAATGAGCAGTTCTTC.

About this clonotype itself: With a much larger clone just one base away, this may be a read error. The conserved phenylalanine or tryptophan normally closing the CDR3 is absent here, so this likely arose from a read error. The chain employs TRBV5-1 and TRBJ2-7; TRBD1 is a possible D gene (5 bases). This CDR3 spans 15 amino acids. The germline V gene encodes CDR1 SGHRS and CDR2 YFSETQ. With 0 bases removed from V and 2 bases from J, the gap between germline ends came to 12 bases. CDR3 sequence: CASSLDLGQTYEQYL. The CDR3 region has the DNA TGCGCCAGCAGCTTGGACCTTGGACAAACCTACGAGCAGTACTTA.

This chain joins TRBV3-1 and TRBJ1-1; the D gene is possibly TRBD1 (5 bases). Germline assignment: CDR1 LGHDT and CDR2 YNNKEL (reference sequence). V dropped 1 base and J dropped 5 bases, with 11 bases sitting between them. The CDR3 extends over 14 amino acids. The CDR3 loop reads CASSQAGGGTEAFF. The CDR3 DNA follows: TGTGCCAGCAGCCAAGCGGGGGGAGGAACTGAAGCTTTCTTT.

The CDR3 sequence is CASTTGGATNEQFF. CDR3 nucleotide sequence: TGTGCCAGCACGACAGGGGGGGCTACCAATGAGCAGTTCTTC. This chain joins TRBV9 and TRBJ2-1; 9 positions agree with TRBD1. The CDR3 is made up of 14 amino acids. Germline lookup yields CDR1 SGDLS and CDR2 YYNGEE. Trimming removed 6 bases from V and 6 bases from J; junction bases left unmatched: 7.

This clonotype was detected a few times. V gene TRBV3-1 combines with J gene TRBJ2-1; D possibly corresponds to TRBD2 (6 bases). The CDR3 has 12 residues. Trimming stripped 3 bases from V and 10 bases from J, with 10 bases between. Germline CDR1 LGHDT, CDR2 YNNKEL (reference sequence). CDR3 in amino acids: CASSQEGTEQFF. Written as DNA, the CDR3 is TGTGCCAGCAGCCAGGAGGGGACCGAGCAGTTCTTC.

CDR3 in amino acids: CAISDPSGTDNEQFF. The CDR3 DNA reads as TGTGCCATCAGTGACCCTAGCGGGACAGACAATGAGCAGTTCTTC. This chain links TRBV10-3 with TRBJ2-1; TRBD2 matches at 9 bases. This CDR3 has 15 amino acids. Germline loops: CDR1 ENHRY, CDR2 SYGVKD. V lost 3 bases and J lost 5; bases outside the gene matches: 5.

CDR3 sequence (DNA): TGCGCCAGCAGCTCCCCTTCGACAGGTAGCAATCAGCCCCAGCATTTT. Translated: CASSSPSTGSNQPQHF. The J gene is TRBJ1-5, the V gene TRBV5-1, with TRBD1 as a possible D gene (6 bases). CDR1 and CDR2 (germline): SGHRS, YFSETQ. The CDR3 consists of 16 residues. V was clipped by 3 bases and J by 0 bases, with 13 bases between them.

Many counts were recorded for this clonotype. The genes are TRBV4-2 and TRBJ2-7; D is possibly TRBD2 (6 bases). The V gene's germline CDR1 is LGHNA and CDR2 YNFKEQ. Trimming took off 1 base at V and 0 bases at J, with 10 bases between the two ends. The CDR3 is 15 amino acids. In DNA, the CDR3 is TGTGCCAGCAGCCAAGCGGGGGAGAGCTCCTACGAGCAGTACTTC. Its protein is CASSQAGESSYEQYF.

CDR3 protein: CATSRGAGELFF. The CDR3 DNA reads TGTGCCACCAGCAGAGGGGCCGGGGAGCTGTTTTTT. This chain joins TRBV15 and TRBJ2-2; D gene uncertain. The germline V and J ends were trimmed by 1 base and 6 bases, with 3 bases remaining between them. The germline gives CDR1 LNHNV, CDR2 YYDKDF (reference sequence). This CDR3 spans 12 amino acids.

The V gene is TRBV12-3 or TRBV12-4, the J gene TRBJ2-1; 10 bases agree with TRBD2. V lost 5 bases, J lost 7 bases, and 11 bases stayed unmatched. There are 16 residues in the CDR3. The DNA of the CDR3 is TGTGCCAGCAGTCCTAAGATGCTAGCGGGAGATAATGAGCAGTTCTTC. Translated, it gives CASSPKMLAGDNEQFF.

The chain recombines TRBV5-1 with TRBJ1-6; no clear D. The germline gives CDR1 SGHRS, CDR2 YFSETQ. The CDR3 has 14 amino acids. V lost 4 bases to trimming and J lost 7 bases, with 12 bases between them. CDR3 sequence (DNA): TGCGCCAGCAGCGACGGACCGGGAAATTCACCCCTCCACTTT. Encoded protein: CASSDGPGNSPLHF.

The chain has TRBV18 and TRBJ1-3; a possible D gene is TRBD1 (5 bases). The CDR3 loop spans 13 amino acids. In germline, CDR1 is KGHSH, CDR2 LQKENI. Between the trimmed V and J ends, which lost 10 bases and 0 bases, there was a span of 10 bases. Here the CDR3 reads CAIFRDSGNTIYF. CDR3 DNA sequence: TGTGCCATCTTCAGGGACTCTGGAAACACCATATATTTT.

The CDR3 here is CATSRVEHLGMETQYF. As DNA, the CDR3 is TGTGCCACCAGCAGAGTTGAGCACCTGGGGATGGAGACCCAGTACTTC. The V gene is TRBV15, the J gene TRBJ2-5; D gene uncertain. The CDR3 is 16 residues long. V lost 1 base and J lost 5, with 17 bases in between. Germline V gene lookup returns CDR1 LNHNV and CDR2 YYDKDF (reference sequence).

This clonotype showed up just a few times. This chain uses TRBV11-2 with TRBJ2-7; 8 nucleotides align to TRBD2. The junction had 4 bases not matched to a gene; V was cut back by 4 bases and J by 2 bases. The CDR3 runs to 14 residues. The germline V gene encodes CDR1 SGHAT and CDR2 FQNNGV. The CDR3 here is CASSWGREAYEQYF. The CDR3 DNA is TGTGCCAGCAGCTGGGGGCGGGAGGCCTACGAGCAGTACTTC.

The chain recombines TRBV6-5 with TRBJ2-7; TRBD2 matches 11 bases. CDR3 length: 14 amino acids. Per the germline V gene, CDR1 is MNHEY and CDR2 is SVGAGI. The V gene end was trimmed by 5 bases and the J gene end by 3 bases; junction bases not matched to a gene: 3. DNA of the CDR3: TGTGCCAGCAGTGCAGGACTAGCGGGCTACGAGCAGTACTTC. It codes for CASSAGLAGYEQYF.

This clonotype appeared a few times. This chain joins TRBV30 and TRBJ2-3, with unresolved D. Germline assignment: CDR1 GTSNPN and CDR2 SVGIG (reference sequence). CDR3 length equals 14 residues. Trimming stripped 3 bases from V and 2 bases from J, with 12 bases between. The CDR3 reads CAWRGGVDTDTQYF. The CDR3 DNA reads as TGTGCCTGGAGGGGTGGGGTCGACACAGATACGCAGTATTTT.